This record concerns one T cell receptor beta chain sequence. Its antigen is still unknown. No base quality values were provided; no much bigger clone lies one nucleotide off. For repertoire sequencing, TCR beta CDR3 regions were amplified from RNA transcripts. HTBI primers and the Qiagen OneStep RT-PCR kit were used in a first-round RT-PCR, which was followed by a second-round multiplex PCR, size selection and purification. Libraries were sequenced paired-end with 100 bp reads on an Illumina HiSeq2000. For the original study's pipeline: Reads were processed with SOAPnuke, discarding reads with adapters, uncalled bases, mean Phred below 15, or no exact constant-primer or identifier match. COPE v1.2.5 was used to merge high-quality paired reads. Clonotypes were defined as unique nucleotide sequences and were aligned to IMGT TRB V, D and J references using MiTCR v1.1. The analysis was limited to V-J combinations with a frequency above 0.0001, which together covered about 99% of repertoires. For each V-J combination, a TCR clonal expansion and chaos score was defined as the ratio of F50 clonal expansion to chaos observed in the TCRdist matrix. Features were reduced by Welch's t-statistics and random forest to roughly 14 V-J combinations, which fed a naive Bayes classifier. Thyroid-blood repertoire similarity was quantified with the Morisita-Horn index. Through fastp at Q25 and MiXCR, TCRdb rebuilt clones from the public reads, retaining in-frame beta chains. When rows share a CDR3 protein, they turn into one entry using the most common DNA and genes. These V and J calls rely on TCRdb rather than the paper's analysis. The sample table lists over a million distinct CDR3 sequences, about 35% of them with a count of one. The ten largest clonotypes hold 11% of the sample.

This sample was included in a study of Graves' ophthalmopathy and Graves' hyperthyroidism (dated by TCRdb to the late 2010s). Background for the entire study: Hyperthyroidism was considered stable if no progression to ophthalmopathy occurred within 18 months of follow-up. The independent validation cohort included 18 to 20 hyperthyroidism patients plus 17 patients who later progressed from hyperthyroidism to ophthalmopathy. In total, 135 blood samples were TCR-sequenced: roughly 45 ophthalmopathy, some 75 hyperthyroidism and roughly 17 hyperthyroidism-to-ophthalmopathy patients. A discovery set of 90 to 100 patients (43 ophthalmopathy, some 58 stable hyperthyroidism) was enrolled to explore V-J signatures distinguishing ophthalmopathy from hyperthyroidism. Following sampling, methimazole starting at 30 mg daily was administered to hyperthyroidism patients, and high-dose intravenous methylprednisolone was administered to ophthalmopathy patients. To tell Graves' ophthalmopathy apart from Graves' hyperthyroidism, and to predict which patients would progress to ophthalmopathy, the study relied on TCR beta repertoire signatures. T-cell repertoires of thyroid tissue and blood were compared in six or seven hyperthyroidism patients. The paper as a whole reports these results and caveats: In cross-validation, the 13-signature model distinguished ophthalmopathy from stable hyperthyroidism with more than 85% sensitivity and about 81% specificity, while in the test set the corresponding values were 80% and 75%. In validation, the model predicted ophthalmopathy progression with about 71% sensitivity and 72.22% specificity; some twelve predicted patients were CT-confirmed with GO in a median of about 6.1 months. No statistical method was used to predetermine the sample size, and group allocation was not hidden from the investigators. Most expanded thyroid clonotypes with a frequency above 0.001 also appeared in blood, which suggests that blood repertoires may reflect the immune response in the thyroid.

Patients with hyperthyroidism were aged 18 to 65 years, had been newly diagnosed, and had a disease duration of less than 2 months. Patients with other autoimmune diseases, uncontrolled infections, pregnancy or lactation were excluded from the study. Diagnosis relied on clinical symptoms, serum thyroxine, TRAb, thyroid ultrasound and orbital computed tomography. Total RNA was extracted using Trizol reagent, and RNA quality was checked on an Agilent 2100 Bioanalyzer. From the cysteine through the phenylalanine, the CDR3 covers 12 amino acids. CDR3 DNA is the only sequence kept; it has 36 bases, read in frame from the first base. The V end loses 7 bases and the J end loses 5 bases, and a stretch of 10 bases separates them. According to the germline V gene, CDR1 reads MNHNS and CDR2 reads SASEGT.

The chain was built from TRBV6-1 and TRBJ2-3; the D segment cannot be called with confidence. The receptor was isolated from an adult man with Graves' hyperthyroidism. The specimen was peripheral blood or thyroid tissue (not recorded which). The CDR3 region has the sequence CASTPRGDTQYF. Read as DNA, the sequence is TGTGCCAGCACCCCCCGAGGAGATACGCAGTATTTT.